The table lists the clone carrying this T cell receptor beta chain with many counts. Germline values: CDR1 SGHAT, CDR2 FQNNGV. This CDR3 has 15 amino acids. Trimming took off 5 bases at V and 9 bases at J, with 17 bases between the two ends. This entry belongs to a study of neurological immune-mediated disorders. TCRdb reanalysed the 5' RACE reads using MiXCR and keeps one entry per CDR3 protein. There are around 28,000 distinct CDR3 sequences in the sample; about 2.6% occur only once, and about 2.3% lies in the top ten. Sequencing was carried out using PBMCs. This chain links TRBV11-2 with TRBJ1-6; D remains unclear. The receptor comes from a woman in her 50s with multiple sclerosis. The CDR3: CASSPHGVSGSPLHF. CDR3 nucleotides: TGTGCCAGCAGCCCCCACGGGGTATCTGGTTCACCCCTCCACTTT.